These 18 T cell receptor beta chains were sequenced from one sample in a study of CD8+ T cells in alopecia areata. Sequencing relied on a cDNA template that was reverse transcribed from extracted RNA. Only in-frame clones appear in the TCRdb table, and some are missing; sequencing was by immunoSEQ multiplex PCR. The table has about 190,000 clones, over 55% seen once. The sample's treatment: oral pan-JAK inhibitor, 5-10 mg twice daily. The sample was CD4+ T cells sorted from blood, taken at week 24, from a patient treated with tofacitinib. Every receptor here comes from a human donor with alopecia areata.

The chain links TRBV15 to TRBJ1-1; D gene ambiguous. V was pared by 1 base and J by 4 bases, with 10 bases between. This CDR3 region has 14 residues. Germline-derived CDR1 and CDR2 are LNHNV and YYDKDF (reference sequence). CDR3 DNA sequence: TGTGCCACCAGCAGAGTTCCGGGTGCCACTGAAGCTTTCTTT. It yields the protein CATSRVPGATEAFF.

The chain recombines TRBV5-1 with TRBJ2-1; 10 bases fit TRBD2. Germline loops: CDR1 SGHRS, CDR2 YFSETQ. V shed 4 bases, J shed 9 bases, and the junction held 13 bases outside the gene matches. This CDR3 comprises 16 residues. This CDR3 reads CASSLMASGGWGEQFF. For the CDR3, the DNA is TGCGCCAGCAGCCTGATGGCTAGCGGGGGATGGGGTGAGCAGTTCTTC.

The genes are TRBV19 and TRBJ1-1; TRBD1 is a possible D gene (5 bases). Per germline, CDR1 LNHDA and CDR2 SQIVND (reference sequence). Trimming cost V 7 bases and J 12 bases, with 18 bases left between them. The CDR3 extends over 12 amino acids. The CDR3 protein is CASITRRGMPFF. CDR3 DNA: TGTGCCAGTATTACGCGACGGGGGATGCCTTTCTTT.

The CDR3 region has the DNA TGCGCCAGCAGCTTAGGTAGCGGACAGGGACGGGCTTTCTTT. This sequence encodes CASSLGSGQGRAFF. The chain has TRBV5-1 and TRBJ1-1; 8 bases are a match to TRBD1. V lost 2 bases to trimming and J lost 11 bases; unmatched junction nucleotides: 11. This CDR3 region has 14 residues. The germline gives CDR1 SGHRS, CDR2 YFSETQ.

V and J are TRBV29-1 and TRBJ2-2, with D unresolved. CDR3 length equals 12 residues. Per the germline V gene, CDR1 is SQVTM and CDR2 is ANQGSEA. V was clipped by 2 bases and J by 1 base, with 2 bases between them. The CDR3 nucleotides read TGCAGCGTTGAACGGAACACCGGGGAGCTGTTTTTT. Protein sequence: CSVERNTGELFF.

This rearrangement joins TRBV6-1 to TRBJ1-1; D is undetermined. V lost 8 bases to trimming and J lost 2 bases, with 18 bases between them. CDR3 length equals 15 residues. Germline V lookup: CDR1 MNHNS, CDR2 SASEGT. This chain's CDR3 is CASRPAPTPNTEAFF. The CDR3 bases are TGTGCCAGCCGACCCGCACCGACACCTAACACTGAAGCTTTCTTT.

The chain links TRBV25-1 to TRBJ2-5; the match to TRBD2 covers 7 bases. TRBJ2-7 matches the DNA end more closely, so the J call is doubtful. The CDR3 spans 15 residues. Germline V lookup: CDR1 MGHDK, CDR2 SYGVNS. This CDR3 reads CASSGGSGSAYEQYF. CDR3 nucleotide sequence: TGTGCCAGCAGCGGGGGGTCAGGGTCAGCTTACGAGCAGTACTTC.

CDR3 residues: CASSPGGGNYGYTF. The CDR3 DNA sequence: TGTGCCAGCAGCCCGGGGGGAGGGAACTATGGCTACACCTTC. The chain employs TRBV5-4 and TRBJ1-2; D possibly corresponds to TRBD1 (5 bases). The CDR3 is made up of 14 amino acids. Germline CDR1 and CDR2: SGHNT and YYREEE (reference sequence). The germline V and J ends were trimmed by 4 bases and 2 bases, with 12 bases remaining between them.

V usage is TRBV2 and J usage is TRBJ2-3, with unresolved D. This CDR3 has 14 amino acids. CDR1 and CDR2 (germline): SNHLY, FYNNEI. The V gene lost 2 bases and the J gene lost 0 bases, with 6 bases spanning the gap. This CDR3 is CASSERTSTDTQYF. The DNA for the CDR3 is TGTGCCAGCAGTGAACGGACGAGCACAGATACGCAGTATTTT.

The chain is built from TRBV30 and TRBJ1-5; D might be TRBD1 (5 bases). The CDR3 covers 13 residues. Germline V gene data show CDR1 as GTSNPN and CDR2 as SVGIG (reference sequence). V shed 3 bases and J shed 5 bases, with 11 bases lying between them. The CDR3 here is CAWSGQWDQPQHF. CDR3 sequence (DNA): TGTGCCTGGAGCGGACAATGGGATCAGCCCCAGCATTTT.

The chain carries TRBV30 and TRBJ1-2; D is unclear. Germline loops: CDR1 GTSNPN, CDR2 SVGIG (reference sequence). V gave up 3 bases and J gave up 6 bases, with 8 bases separating them. The CDR3 contains 11 residues. The CDR3 DNA is TGTGCCTGGAGCCTACTCAATGGCTACACCTTC. The encoded protein is CAWSLLNGYTF.

This clone occurred a few times. The V call is TRBV10-3, the J call TRBJ1-1, with 10 bases aligning to TRBD1. The CDR3 extends over 14 amino acids. CDR1 and CDR2 from the germline V gene are ENHRY and SYGVKD. With 10 bases clipped from V and 3 bases from J, the junction kept 8 bases outside the gene matches. CDR3: CATSGTGADTEAFF. DNA for the CDR3: TGTGCCACAAGTGGGACAGGGGCGGACACTGAAGCTTTCTTT.

This chain connects TRBV6-5 to TRBJ1-2; unclear D gene. The CDR3 has 13 residues. The germline V gene encodes CDR1 MNHEY and CDR2 SVGAGI. With 5 bases removed from V and 11 bases from J, the gap between germline ends came to 18 bases. CDR3 nucleotides: TGTGCCAGCAGTCAGCGGACTGGTTCTCGATACACCTTC. Translation: CASSQRTGSRYTF.

The rearrangement links TRBV10-2 to TRBJ1-5; D is unclear. With 6 bases removed from V and 5 bases from J, the gap between germline ends came to 8 bases. The germline V gene has CDR1 WSHSY and CDR2 SAAADI. This CDR3 region has 12 residues. The CDR3 DNA is TGCGCCAGCAGCCCCGGGGATCAGCCCCAGCATTTT. This codes for CASSPGDQPQHF.

This chain joins TRBV7-2 and TRBJ2-6; TRBD1 matches at 8 bases. The CDR3 totals 18 residues. The ends lost 4 bases at V and 1 base at J; junction bases unmatched: 9. The germline gives CDR1 SGHTA, CDR2 FQGNSA. The CDR3 spells CASSSFGQGVSGANVLTF. CDR3 nucleotide sequence: TGTGCCAGCAGCTCTTTCGGACAGGGCGTTTCTGGGGCCAACGTCCTGACTTTC.

This chain links TRBV7-3 with TRBJ2-5; D remains ambiguous. Germline CDR1 is SGHTA and CDR2 is FQGTGA. This CDR3 comprises 13 residues. V was shortened by 4 bases and J by 2 bases, with 8 bases between the two germline ends. CDR3 loop: CASSSIKQETQYF. The CDR3 DNA reads TGTGCCAGCAGCTCAATCAAACAAGAGACCCAGTACTTC.

V usage is TRBV28 and J usage is TRBJ2-2; D gene ambiguous. The germline V gene encodes CDR1 MDHEN and CDR2 SYDVKM. The CDR3 runs 16 residues. V was shortened by 2 bases and J by 1 base, with 11 bases between the two germline ends. The CDR3 bases are TGTGCCAGCAGTTTAGTCTTAGGAGTGAACACCGGGGAGCTGTTTTTT. This encodes CASSLVLGVNTGELFF.

The rearrangement joins TRBV4-1 to TRBJ1-6; D call uncertain. Germline CDR1 and CDR2: MGHRA and YSYEKL. Trimming removed 0 bases at V and 0 bases at J, with 12 bases between. CDR3 length: 18 amino acids. CDR3 sequence reads: CASSQDILWTSYNSPLHF. The CDR3 region has the DNA TGCGCCAGCAGCCAAGATATTCTCTGGACCTCCTATAATTCACCCCTCCACTTT.